This paragraph covers one TCR beta chain sequence. This clonotype was recorded many times. This receptor's antigen is unknown. There are no base qualities to consult, and no much larger clone falls within one base. The data are from a study of T cells after yellow fever vaccination (dated by TCRdb to between 2018 and 2021). At the level of the whole study: Libraries from fractions with low cell numbers were prepared with the SMART-Seq v4 Ultra Low Input RNA kit. To track T-cell clones before and after primary and booster YFV17D yellow fever vaccination, bulk TCR alpha and beta repertoires were sequenced longitudinally. Two healthy male donors, one aged 18 to 30 and one aged 30 to 40 years, made up the cohort. Blood was drawn at multiple timepoints before and after primary and secondary immunization, with bulk PBMC replicates and cell subsets isolated.

TCR cDNA was made using 5'RACE template switching, a step that added a universal primer site and unique molecular identifiers. Priming for cDNA synthesis came from both the TCR alpha and TCR beta constant segments. Library amplification used two PCR steps, and the second PCR step added sample barcodes and sequencing adapters. Sequencing of libraries was done on Illumina HiSeq 2500 (2x100 bp) or NovaSeq (2x150 bp). The paper's processing steps were these. MIGEC was used to demultiplex reads and collapse the reads into UMI consensus sequences, and MiXCR was used for V(D)J alignment. Clonotypes responding to the vaccine were identified with edgeR on replicate PBMC samples, with the criteria of FDR below 0.01 and a log2 fold change above 5 up to day 15. CD4 or CD8 identity was assigned to each bulk clonotype according to whether the clonotype was present at higher abundance in the sequenced CD4 repertoire or the sequenced CD8 repertoire. The public reads were reanalyzed by TCRdb: fastp trimming at Q25, MiXCR alignment, in-frame beta chains only. Identical CDR3 protein sequences are pooled into one entry, listed with their most common genes and DNA. TCRdb's processing, not the authors', yielded these V and J calls. The sample table holds 140,000 to 150,000 distinct CDR3 sequences, of which under 8% were seen once. The ten largest make up 0.55% to 0.7% of the sample.

Interpreted using the paper, the treatment or condition label stands for: live attenuated yellow fever vaccine strain. PBMCs were isolated from peripheral blood using a standard Ficoll-Paque protocol. CD4 and CD8 T-cell fractions were isolated with Dynabeads CD4 and CD8 positive selection kits. RNA was extracted with TriZol from bulk PBMCs, CD4 and CD8 fractions, and dextramer-positive and dextramer-negative fractions. Overall results and qualifications from the work: A small share of clonotypes occurred in both CD4 and CD8 compartments, likely arising from convergent recombination. The secondary T-cell response was found to be weaker but faster than the primary response, with a peak reached on day 5 rather than on day 15. Because only a couple of donors were included in the study, the extent to which the findings can be generalized is limited. Most clones expanded after primary vaccination (around 96% of CD4 and roughly 90% of CD8) were re-detected after the booster, suggesting that broad memory maintenance occurred. Because abundant contaminating clonotypes from the bulk population could be contained in FACS-sorted repertoires, computational filtering was required.

V is cut by 2 bases and J by 2 bases, and the space between the germline ends is 4 bases. The CDR1 and CDR2 encoded by the germline V gene are MNHEY and SVGAGI. The CDR3, from cysteine to phenylalanine, totals 13 residues. Only CDR3 DNA is held: 39 bases, read in frame from base 1. This sequence originates from a young man who received the YFV17D yellow fever vaccine. The sequence links TRBV6-5 to TRBJ1-5, with the identity of the D gene unclear. Sequenced here: CD4+ T cells sorted from PBMCs, sampled 10 days after the yellow fever booster vaccination. CDR3 region: CASSYDGNQPQHF. The bases read TGTGCCAGCAGTTACGATGGCAATCAGCCCCAGCATTTT.